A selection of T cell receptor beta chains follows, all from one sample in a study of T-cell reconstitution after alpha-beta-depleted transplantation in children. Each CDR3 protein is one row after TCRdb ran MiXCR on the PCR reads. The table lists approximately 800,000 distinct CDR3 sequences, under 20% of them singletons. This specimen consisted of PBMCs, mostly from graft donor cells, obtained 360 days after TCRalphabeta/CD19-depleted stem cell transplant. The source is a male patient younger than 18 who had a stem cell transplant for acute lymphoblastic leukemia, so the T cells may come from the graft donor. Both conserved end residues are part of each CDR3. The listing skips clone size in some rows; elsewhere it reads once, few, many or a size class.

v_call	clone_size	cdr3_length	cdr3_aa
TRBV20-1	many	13	CSAPQGLNEKLFF
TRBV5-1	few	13	CASSPWTGVGYTF
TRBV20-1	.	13	CSARGAWRGEQYF
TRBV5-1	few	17	CASSLATSRSGANVLTF
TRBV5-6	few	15	CASSLAAGLITEAFF
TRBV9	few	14	CASSVGGESYEQYF
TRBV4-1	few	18	CASRRVAGGPSHTGELFF
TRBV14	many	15	CASSQAQGMSYEQYF
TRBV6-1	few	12	CASSEFRQPQHF
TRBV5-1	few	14	CASSFVAVQETQYF
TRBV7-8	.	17	CASSLETSGIHTGELFF
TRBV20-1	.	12	CSATRTATEAFF
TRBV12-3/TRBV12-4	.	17	CASSFSGLAGVGDIQYF
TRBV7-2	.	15	CASSPPGPDRDTQYF
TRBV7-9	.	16	CASIRLTSPYTGELFF
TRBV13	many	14	CASSLERYSYEQYF
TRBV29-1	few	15	CSVPTWRGEGETQYF
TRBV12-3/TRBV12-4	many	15	CASSFGGQGLNEQYF
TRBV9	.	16	CASSVAAAGAYNEQFF
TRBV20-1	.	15	CSAPALAGGPGEQYF
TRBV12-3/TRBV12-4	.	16	CASSVRRALGPETQYF
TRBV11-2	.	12	CASSDLYQPQHF
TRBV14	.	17	CASSQDHLAGAYNEQFF
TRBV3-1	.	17	CASCFLAGGILSYEQYF
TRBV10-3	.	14	CAIRRERGPYEQYF
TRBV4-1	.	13	CASSLTGYVGYTF
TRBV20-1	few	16	CSAPKQRLAPRDEQFF
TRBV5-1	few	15	CASSLAETAGTEAFF
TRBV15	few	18	CATSTLTRAPSGANVLTF
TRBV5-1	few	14	CASSAISTNYGYTF
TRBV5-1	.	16	CASSPWTGAGNSPLHF
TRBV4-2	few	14	CASSQAISNQPQHF
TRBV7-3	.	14	CASSVGQGLGEQFF
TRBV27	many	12	CASSQNSYEQYF
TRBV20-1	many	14	CSASSDRGRDEQYF
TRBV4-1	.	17	CASSGISGRKGTDTQYF
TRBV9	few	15	CASSGGLSLSYEQYF
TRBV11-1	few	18	CASSLAWRNPNSTDTQYF
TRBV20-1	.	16	CSAREDWGSGANVLTF
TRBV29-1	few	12	CSVSRGYNEQFF
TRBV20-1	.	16	CSARVPGTGVSYEQYF
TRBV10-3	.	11	CAISERDTQYF
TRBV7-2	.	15	CASSSQVVSGNTIYF
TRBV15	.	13	CATSRGATWGYTF
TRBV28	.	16	CASSLFLQGTNTEAFF
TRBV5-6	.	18	CASSGSLDSSYSYNEQFF
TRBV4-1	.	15	CASSQILTYTGELFF
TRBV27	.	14	CASKEGGTFNTQYF
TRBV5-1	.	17	CASSLWGGQGTYNEQFF
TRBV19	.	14	CASSNRAVDTEAFF
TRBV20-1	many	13	CSARVGRDTEAFF
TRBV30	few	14	CAWSVWRQNEKLFF
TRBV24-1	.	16	CATSDTGDRAPKTQYF
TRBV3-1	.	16	CASSQDPRQGTDTQYF
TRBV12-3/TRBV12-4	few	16	CASRRTESSGANVLTF